One sample yielded the 20 T cell receptor beta chains listed below, sequenced in a study of cytomegalovirus exposure and HLA in healthy donors. The primer mix had 60 Vbeta and 13 Jbeta primers. The assay was immunoSEQ multiplex PCR, and TCRdb's table has in-frame clones only and misses some. The data contain about 64,000 clones, about 85% of them singletons. Sequenced sample: PBMCs. The receptors here all came from a female donor in good health and CMV-seronegative.

V is TRBV7-2 and J is TRBJ2-1, with unresolved D. The CDR3 covers 13 residues. V lost 2 bases, J lost 4 bases, and 6 bases lay in between. Per germline, CDR1 SGHTA and CDR2 FQGNSA. This chain's CDR3 is CASSLNYYNEQFF. The CDR3 DNA reads TGTGCCAGCAGCTTAAACTATTACAATGAGCAGTTCTTC.

The chain links TRBV6-1 to TRBJ2-4, with TRBD1 as a possible D gene (6 bases). V lost 11 bases, J lost 2 bases, and 19 bases lay in between. Germline V gene sequence: CDR1 MNHNS, CDR2 SASEGT. The CDR3 sequence is 15 residues long. DNA for the CDR3: TGTGCCTCGCGATCAGGGGCCGGGTCCAAAAACATTCAGTACTTC. Protein: CASRSGAGSKNIQYF.

The J gene is TRBJ2-3, the V gene TRBV27; no firm D call. The germline V gene has CDR1 MNHEY and CDR2 SMNVEV (reference sequence). The CDR3 loop spans 16 amino acids. Trimming shortened V by 6 bases and J by 2 bases, and 18 bases separated the two germline ends. DNA for the CDR3: TGTGCCAGCAGACCCGACCGTGGATTAGCCACAGATACGCAGTATTTT. Its translation is CASRPDRGLATDTQYF.

The CDR3 region has the DNA TGCAGCGTTGAAGCAGACAGGAGCTTTTATGGCTACACCTTC. This translates into CSVEADRSFYGYTF. The chain is built from TRBV29-1 and TRBJ1-2; possible D gene TRBD1, 6 bases. CDR1 SQVTM and CDR2 ANQGSEA come from the germline V gene. The CDR3 contains 14 residues. Trimming pared 1 base from V and 5 bases from J, leaving 14 bases between.

The chain couples TRBV7-3 to TRBJ2-3, with 12 positions matching TRBD2. Losses at the gene ends were 5 bases for V and 3 bases for J; bases not matched to a gene: 3. The CDR3 contains 15 residues. Germline V gives CDR1 SGHTA, CDR2 FQGTGA. Written as DNA, the CDR3 is TGTGCCAGCAGCGTCGGGACTAGCGGGACAGATACGCAGTATTTT. Residues: CASSVGTSGTDTQYF.

The V gene is TRBV30, the J gene TRBJ1-1; no definite D call. Germline V CDR1 and CDR2: GTSNPN, SVGIG (reference sequence). This CDR3 has 12 amino acids. Deletions cut 2 bases from V and 4 bases from J, with 8 bases between. The CDR3 protein is CAWSMEGTEAFF. In DNA, the CDR3 is TGTGCCTGGAGTATGGAGGGCACTGAAGCTTTCTTT.

The V and J genes are TRBV7-9 and TRBJ2-1; 12 nucleotides agree with TRBD1. Germline V CDR1 and CDR2: SEHNR, FQNEAQ (reference sequence). Losses at the gene ends were 5 bases for V and 8 bases for J; bases not matched to a gene: 10. The CDR3 has 16 amino acids. CDR3 sequence reads: CASSAFRGQGAHEQFF. Here the CDR3 DNA reads TGTGCCAGCAGCGCCTTTCGGGGACAGGGGGCTCATGAGCAGTTCTTC.

The V and J genes are TRBV5-1 and TRBJ2-2, with 11 bases identical to TRBD2. The CDR3 is 17 residues long. The V segment lost 1 base and the J segment 1 base; nucleotides outside the gene matches: 3. CDR1 and CDR2 from the germline V gene are SGHRS and YFSETQ. CDR3 nucleotide sequence: TGCGCCAGCAGCTTGAGGCTAGCGGGGGGGAACACCGGGGAGCTGTTTTTT. This translates into CASSLRLAGGNTGELFF.

This clone was counted once. The chain joins TRBV28 to TRBJ2-7; 8 bases match TRBD2. Losses at the gene ends were 5 bases for V and 0 bases for J; bases not matched to a gene: 3. The germline V gene encodes CDR1 MDHEN and CDR2 SYDVKM. There are 14 residues in the CDR3. The CDR3 nucleotides read TGTGCCAGCAGTACCGGGACTAGCTCCTACGAGCAGTACTTC. It codes for CASSTGTSSYEQYF.

The CDR3 DNA reads as TGTGCCAGCATCGGGAGGGAAAAACTGTTTTTT. It yields the protein CASIGREKLFF. The rearrangement joins TRBV7-9 to TRBJ1-4, with D unresolved. This CDR3 is built from 11 residues. CDR1 and CDR2 from the germline V gene are SEHNR and FQNEAQ (reference sequence). Trimming cost V 7 bases and J 8 bases, with 8 bases left between them.

V usage is TRBV30 and J usage is TRBJ2-5; no clear D gene. CDR1 is GTSNPN and CDR2 is SVGIG in the germline V gene (reference sequence). The CDR3 contains 13 residues. V was shortened by 1 base and J by 2 bases, with 8 bases between the two germline ends. The chain's CDR3 is CAWSGRIQETQYF. DNA for the CDR3: TGTGCCTGGAGTGGCAGGATTCAAGAGACCCAGTACTTC.

This rearrangement joins TRBV7-9 to TRBJ2-7; D may be TRBD1 (7 bases). The ends were cut back, 5 bases at V and 3 bases at J, with 11 bases in the middle. The germline V gene has CDR1 SEHNR and CDR2 FQNEAQ (reference sequence). This CDR3 has 13 residues. The CDR3 DNA reads TGTGCCAGCAGCACGCGGGACAGCTACGAGCAGTACTTC. Protein: CASSTRDSYEQYF.

The table lists this clone with a count of one. J is TRBJ1-5 and V is TRBV11-3; D remains ambiguous. V was trimmed by 4 bases and J by 0 bases, leaving 13 bases between them. The germline CDR1 and CDR2 sequences are SGHNT and YENEEA. This CDR3 has 16 amino acids. The CDR3 loop is CASSSPRVYSNQPQHF. The CDR3 DNA sequence: TGTGCCAGCAGCTCACCTAGAGTTTATAGCAATCAGCCCCAGCATTTT.

The V gene is TRBV6-6, the J gene TRBJ2-7; 11 bases align to TRBD1. The CDR3 is made up of 13 amino acids. The V and J ends lost 7 bases and 6 bases, in that order; junction bases with no gene match: 5. Per the germline V gene, CDR1 is MNHNY and CDR2 is SVGAGI (reference sequence). DNA for the CDR3: TGTGCCAGCATATCCGGGACAGGGGGCGAGCAGTACTTC. Amino acid sequence: CASISGTGGEQYF.

The chain uses TRBV27 and TRBJ1-2; TRBD1 agrees at 9 bases. V trimming: 4 bases; J trimming: 4 bases; junction bases outside the gene matches: 4. Germline V gene sequence: CDR1 MNHEY, CDR2 SMNVEV (reference sequence). This CDR3 is built from 14 residues. The CDR3 sequence: CASSWTGAAYGYTF. The CDR3 DNA reads as TGTGCCAGCAGTTGGACAGGGGCCGCCTATGGCTACACCTTC.

This clone was picked up one time. The junction departs from the called germline gene at one end, perhaps through a read error. The chain uses TRBV7-9 and TRBJ2-7, with D uncertain. The CDR3 extends over 12 amino acids. Germline V gene sequence: CDR1 SEHNR, CDR2 FQNEAQ (reference sequence). CDR3 in amino acids: CSSSFGGYEQYF. For the CDR3, the DNA is TGTTCCAGCAGCTTCGGTGGCTACGAGCAGTACTTC.

The chain carries TRBV7-9 and TRBJ1-4; a possible D gene is TRBD1 (5 bases). The CDR3 has 16 residues. Germline V gives CDR1 SEHNR, CDR2 FQNEAQ (reference sequence). Trimming stripped 5 bases from V and 11 bases from J, with 24 bases between. CDR3 sequence (DNA): TGTGCCAGCAGCCACTCAGAACCGTCATCAGGGTTGAAACTGTTTTTT. It translates to CASSHSEPSSGLKLFF.

V usage is TRBV4-1 and J usage is TRBJ2-7; a possible D gene is TRBD2 (5 bases). Between the trimmed V and J ends, which lost 0 bases and 6 bases, there was a span of 9 bases. This CDR3 has 13 amino acids. Per germline, CDR1 MGHRA and CDR2 YSYEKL. CDR3 nucleotide sequence: TGCGCCAGCAGCCAAGACGAGGGTGGCGAGCAGTACTTC. As protein: CASSQDEGGEQYF.

This clone was seen a few times. The chain recombines TRBV5-8 with TRBJ2-5; the D is unclear. This CDR3 is 11 amino acids long. V lost 6 bases and J 7 bases, leaving 10 bases between the germline ends. Germline V gene lookup returns CDR1 SGHTS and CDR2 YDEGEE. The CDR3 DNA is TGTGCCAGCATCCGAGAGGCGACCCAGTACTTC. Amino acids: CASIREATQYF.

The chain uses TRBV27 and TRBJ2-1; TRBD2 might be the D (5 bases). The germline gives CDR1 MNHEY, CDR2 SMNVEV (reference sequence). Trimming took 7 bases from V and 0 from J, leaving 13 bases between them. CDR3 length equals 15 residues. CDR3 loop: CASTLSGSSYNEQFF. The CDR3 nucleotides are TGTGCCAGCACCTTAAGCGGAAGCTCCTACAATGAGCAGTTCTTC.